These T cell receptor beta chains were read from a single sample in a study of CD8 T cells in Susac syndrome. TCRdb itself ran the immunoSEQ multiplex PCR reads through MiXCR, one entry per CDR3 protein. The table records some 130,000 distinct CDR3 sequences, around 86% of them present only once. Material: CD8+ T cells from PBMCs. The receptor set was obtained from a human donor with multiple sclerosis. CDR3s include the opening cysteine and the closing phenylalanine or tryptophan. The order of the fields is V gene, clone size, D gene, J gene, CDR3 protein, CDR3 DNA. The D gene is left open where the match is weak. Clone size appears in some rows only: once, few, many, or a class for an expanded clone.

V: TRBV29-1
size: NA
D: NA
J: TRBJ1-2
CDR3: CSVTPLGTDGYTF
DNA: TGCAGCGTTACTCCTCTTGGGACGGATGGCTACACCTTC

V: TRBV30
size: NA
D: NA
J: TRBJ1-1
CDR3: CAWRDRDPGYEAFF
DNA: TGTGCCTGGAGGGACCGGGACCCGGGATATGAAGCTTTCTTT

V: TRBV6-2/TRBV6-3
size: NA
D: NA
J: TRBJ1-5
CDR3: CASSPRTVTNQPQHF
DNA: TGTGCCAGCAGTCCGAGGACAGTGACCAATCAGCCCCAGCATTTT

V: TRBV4-1
size: few
D: NA
J: TRBJ1-1
CDR3: CASSQGFGDTEAFF
DNA: TGCGCCAGCAGCCAAGGATTTGGGGACACTGAAGCTTTCTTT

V: TRBV19
size: NA
D: TRBD2
J: TRBJ2-4
CDR3: CASLPGLALPRAKNIQYF
DNA: TGTGCCAGTCTACCGGGACTAGCGCTTCCTCGGGCCAAAAACATTCAGTACTTC

V: TRBV19
size: NA
D: TRBD2
J: TRBJ2-1
CDR3: CASGWTSGGDEQFF
DNA: TGTGCCAGTGGCTGGACTAGCGGGGGGGACGAGCAGTTCTTC

V: TRBV5-4
size: NA
D: NA
J: TRBJ2-7
CDR3: CASSFPGNEQYF
DNA: TGTGCCAGCAGCTTTCCAGGCAACGAGCAGTACTTC

V: TRBV27
size: NA
D: NA
J: TRBJ2-3
CDR3: CASRPKSTDTQYF
DNA: TGTGCCAGCAGACCGAAGAGCACAGATACGCAGTATTTT

V: TRBV5-1
size: NA
D: NA
J: TRBJ1-1
CDR3: CASSSDYRLGTEAFF
DNA: TGCGCCAGCAGCTCGGACTATCGGTTGGGCACTGAAGCTTTCTTT

V: TRBV6-6
size: NA
D: NA
J: TRBJ1-3
CDR3: CASSYGSSGNTIYF
DNA: TGTGCCAGCAGTTACGGCAGCTCCGGAAACACCATATATTTT

V: TRBV19
size: NA
D: NA
J: TRBJ2-1
CDR3: CASQGQSDNEQFF
DNA: TGTGCCAGTCAAGGACAGAGCGACAATGAGCAGTTCTTC

V: TRBV4-1
size: NA
D: NA
J: TRBJ1-3
CDR3: CASSQDPGTGNTIYF
DNA: TGCGCCAGCAGCCAGGACCCAGGGACGGGAAACACCATATATTTT

V: TRBV6-5
size: NA
D: NA
J: TRBJ1-1
CDR3: CASSYSSGFRNTEAFF
DNA: TGTGCCAGCAGTTACTCTTCAGGGTTTAGGAACACTGAAGCTTTCTTT

V: TRBV12-3/TRBV12-4
size: NA
D: NA
J: TRBJ1-5
CDR3: CASATGYNQPQHF
DNA: TGTGCCAGCGCGACGGGATACAATCAGCCCCAGCATTTT

V: TRBV12-3/TRBV12-4
size: NA
D: NA
J: TRBJ2-3
CDR3: CASSPGPGEYF
DNA: TGTGCCAGCAGTCCCGGGCCCGGAGAGTATTTT